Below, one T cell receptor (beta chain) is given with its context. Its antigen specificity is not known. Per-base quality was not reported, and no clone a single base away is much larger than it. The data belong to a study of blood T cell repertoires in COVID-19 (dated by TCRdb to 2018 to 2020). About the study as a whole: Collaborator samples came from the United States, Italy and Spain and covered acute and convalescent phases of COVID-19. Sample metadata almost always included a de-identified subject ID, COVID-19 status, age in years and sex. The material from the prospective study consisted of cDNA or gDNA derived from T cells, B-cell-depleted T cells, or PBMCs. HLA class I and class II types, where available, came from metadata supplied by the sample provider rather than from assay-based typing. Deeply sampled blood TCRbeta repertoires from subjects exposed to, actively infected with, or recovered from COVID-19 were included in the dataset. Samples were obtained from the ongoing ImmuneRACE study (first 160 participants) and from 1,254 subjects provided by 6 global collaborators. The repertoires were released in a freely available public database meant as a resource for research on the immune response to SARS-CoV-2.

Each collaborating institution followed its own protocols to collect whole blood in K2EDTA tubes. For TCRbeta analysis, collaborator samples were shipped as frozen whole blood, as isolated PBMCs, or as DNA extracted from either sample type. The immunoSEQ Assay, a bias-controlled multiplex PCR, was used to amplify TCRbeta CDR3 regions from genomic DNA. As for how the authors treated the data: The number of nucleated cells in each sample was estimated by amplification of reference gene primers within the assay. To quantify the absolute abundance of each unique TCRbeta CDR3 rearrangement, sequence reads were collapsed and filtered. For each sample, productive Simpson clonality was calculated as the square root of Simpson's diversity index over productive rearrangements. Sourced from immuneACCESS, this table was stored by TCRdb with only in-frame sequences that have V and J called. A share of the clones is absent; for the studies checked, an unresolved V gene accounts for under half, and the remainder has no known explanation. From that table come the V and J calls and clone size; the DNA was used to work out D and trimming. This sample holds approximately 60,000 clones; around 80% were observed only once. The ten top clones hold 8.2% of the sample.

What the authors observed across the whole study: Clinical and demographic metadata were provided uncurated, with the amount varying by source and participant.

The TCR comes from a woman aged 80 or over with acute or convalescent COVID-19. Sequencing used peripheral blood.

Here the CDR3 is given as CASSQVGASSYNEQFF. DNA sequence: TGCGCCAGCAGCCAAGTTGGGGCAAGCTCCTACAATGAGCAGTTCTTC. Rearrangement joined TRBV4-1 to TRBJ2-1, and possibly TRBD1, on 5 matching bases. Trimming removed 1 base from V and 0 bases from J, leaving 10 bases between the germline ends. The CDR3 starts with the cysteine, ends with the phenylalanine, and has 16 residues. Only the CDR3 DNA is retained, 48 bases long and in frame from the first base. CDR1 and CDR2 were assigned from the germline V gene as MGHRA and YSYEKL.